This T cell receptor (beta chain) was profiled in a study of T cells in Graves' hyperthyroidism and ophthalmopathy. Aged 18 to 65, the patients had hyperthyroidism that was newly diagnosed and had lasted under 2 months. TCR beta CDR3 region amplification was performed from RNA transcripts. Using the HTBI primer set, a first-round RT-PCR was run on the TCR CDR3. TCRdb recomputed calls from the multiplex PCR reads with MiXCR, one row per CDR3 protein. The sample holds over 250,000 distinct CDR3 sequences; less than 30% are singletons and the top ten take about a quarter. This clonotype was counted many times. In germline, CDR1 is KGHDR, CDR2 SFDVKD. V lost 5 bases to trimming and J lost 1 base, with 11 bases between them. The CDR3 is 15 amino acids.

The chain couples TRBV24-1 to TRBJ1-5, with a tentative D call TRBD1 (6 bases). The receptor's source is a man in his forties or fifties with Graves' hyperthyroidism that later progressed to Graves' ophthalmopathy. Sequencing was performed on blood. In DNA, the CDR3 is TGTGCCACCAGTGGTCCAGGACAGAGCAATCAGCCCCAGCATTTT. Its translation is CATSGPGQSNQPQHF.